In this sample, the clone carrying this T cell receptor (beta chain) turned up a few times. Its antigen remains unidentified. These data come from a study of post-analysis software for immune sequencing data. TCR beta cDNA libraries had unique molecular identifiers. Via MiXCR, TCRdb re-called the PCR reads, giving one row per CDR3 protein. The repertoire holds hundreds of thousands of distinct CDR3 sequences, with 53% as singletons. CDR1 ENHRY and CDR2 SYGVKD come from the germline V gene. V lost 3 bases and J 0 bases, leaving 12 bases between the germline ends. This CDR3 region has 17 residues. Whole-study findings and limits: A handful of TRBV segments were significantly more frequent in patients than in controls. TRBV5-6, TRBV5-1 and TRBV20-1 were among these segments. Relative to controls, patients with multiple sclerosis showed significantly lower normalized Chao1 diversity.

Material: blood. The receptor was derived from a girl under 18 with multiple sclerosis. The chain joins TRBV10-3 to TRBJ2-6; TRBD2 might be the D (7 bases). The CDR3 region has the DNA TGTGCCATCAGTGAAATGGGGGGGCTCTCTGGGGCCAACGTCCTGACTTTC. It specifies CAISEMGGLSGANVLTF.